This T cell receptor beta chain derives from a study of CD8 T cells in Susac syndrome. Reverse transcription of about 0.45 to 1 ug RNA was performed with random hexamers. MiXCR was run by TCRdb on the immunoSEQ multiplex PCR reads, yielding one entry per CDR3 protein. The table has 100,000 to 150,000 distinct CDR3 sequences, about 95% seen once; the top ten hold about 0.19%. The V and J ends lost 2 bases and 5 bases respectively, with 13 bases between them. The CDR3 is 14 residues long. Germline CDR1 is DFQATT and CDR2 is SNEGSKA (reference sequence). This clonotype originated in a human donor with Susac syndrome. V gene TRBV20-1 combines with J gene TRBJ2-1; weak D call: TRBD2 (6 bases). Sequencing used CD8+ T cells from PBMCs. The CDR3 DNA follows: TGCAGTGCTAGATCGGGGGATAGCCACAATGAGCAGTTCTTC. Its protein product is CSARSGDSHNEQFF.